Presented here are 9 T cell receptor beta chains from one specimen sequenced in a study of cytomegalovirus exposure and HLA in healthy donors (dated by TCRdb to about 2017). The method was the immunoSEQ multiplex PCR assay. A mixture of 60 forward primers for TCR Vbeta segments and 13 reverse primers for TCR Jbeta segments was used in the multiplex PCR. What TCRdb holds here is the immuneACCESS table cut down to in-frame rearrangements. Part of the clones is not present; checked against another copy, under half of the missing clones reflect an unresolved V gene, and the others are unexplained. Counted in this sample were around 180,000 clones; around 90% of them appeared once. The ten largest clonotypes hold under 2% of the sample. Sequencing used PBMCs. The receptors derive from a woman aged 18-29 years in good health and CMV-seronegative.

This chain connects TRBV5-1 to TRBJ2-5, with 9 bases fitting TRBD1. The CDR3 length is 13 residues. Losses at the gene ends were 4 bases for V and 4 bases for J; bases not matched to a gene: 2. Germline V CDR1 and CDR2: SGHRS, YFSETQ. The CDR3 region is CASSTDRGETQYF. CDR3 bases: TGCGCCAGCAGCACGGACAGGGGAGAGACCCAGTACTTC.

The chain has TRBV7-9 and TRBJ1-2; D is unresolved. The germline gives CDR1 SEHNR, CDR2 FQNEAQ (reference sequence). The CDR3 runs to 15 residues. The V and J ends lost 4 bases and 5 bases respectively, with 17 bases between them. CDR3 residues: CASSSFGSRAYGYTF. The CDR3 nucleotides read TGTGCCAGCAGCTCATTCGGGTCGAGGGCGTATGGCTACACCTTC.

The chain links TRBV29-1 to TRBJ1-1; possibly TRBD1 for D (5 bases). The V gene lost 7 bases and the J gene lost 6 bases, with 12 bases spanning the gap. There are 11 residues in the CDR3. Germline CDR1 reads SQVTM; CDR2 reads ANQGSEA. CDR3 DNA sequence: TGCAGCGGGGGCTGGACGGCTGAAGCTTTCTTT. It is translated as CSGGWTAEAFF.

The CDR3 spells CAWRGGAEAFF. DNA for the CDR3: TGTGCCTGGAGAGGCGGGGCTGAAGCTTTCTTT. This sequence joins TRBV30 and TRBJ1-1; D remains ambiguous. CDR3 length equals 11 residues. Germline assignment: CDR1 GTSNPN and CDR2 SVGIG (reference sequence). V gave up 3 bases and J gave up 6 bases, with 8 bases separating them.

The rearrangement uses TRBV7-2 and TRBJ2-4; possible D gene TRBD1, 5 bases. CDR3 length equals 14 residues. From germline, CDR1 is SGHTA and CDR2 FQGNSA. Trimming left V 5 bases short and J 8 bases short, with 16 bases between. CDR3 amino acids: CASSPRPVGDIQYF. The CDR3 DNA reads as TGTGCCAGCAGCCCCCGTCCGGTAGGGGACATTCAGTACTTC.

This clone occurred once. Here the CDR3 DNA reads TGCAGCGTTGGCAGGACAATGAACACTGAAGCTTTCTTT. It codes for CSVGRTMNTEAFF. The chain links TRBV29-1 to TRBJ1-1, with TRBD1 as a possible D gene (5 bases). The germline CDR1 and CDR2 sequences are SQVTM and ANQGSEA. The CDR3 spans 13 residues. With 4 bases removed from V and 0 bases from J, the gap between germline ends came to 9 bases. The variable domain in full, with the rest retrieved from reference TRBV29-1 and TRBJ1-1, is SAVISQKPSRDICQRGTSLTIQCQVDSQVTMMFWYRQQPGQSLTLIATANQGSEATYESGFVIDKFPISRPNLTFSTLTVSNMSPEDSSIYLCSVGRTMNTEAFFGQGTRLTVV.

The rearrangement joins TRBV28 to TRBJ1-2; D is unresolved. Germline CDR1 reads MDHEN; CDR2 reads SYDVKM. The CDR3 has 15 amino acids. Trimming took 6 bases from V and 5 from J, leaving 19 bases between them. Here the CDR3 DNA reads TGTGCCAGCAGGTCGGACTCTTTGCCGCTGTATGGCTACACCTTC. Translated, it gives CASRSDSLPLYGYTF.

V and J are TRBV5-4 and TRBJ1-2, with D maybe TRBD1 (5 bases). The CDR3 covers 15 residues. In germline, CDR1 is SGHNT, CDR2 YYREEE (reference sequence). Trimming left V 5 bases short and J 3 bases short, with 17 bases between. The CDR3 loop reads CASRRIQGLDYGYTF. As DNA, the CDR3 is TGTGCCAGCAGGAGGATTCAGGGTCTGGACTATGGCTACACCTTC.

To note about this clone: Other DNA variants within this sample encode the same CDR3. This chain connects TRBV27 to TRBJ1-1; 7 nucleotides line up with TRBD1. CDR1 and CDR2 (germline): MNHEY, SMNVEV (reference sequence). The V and J ends lost 0 bases and 5 bases, in that order; junction bases with no gene match: 3. This CDR3 has 14 amino acids. The CDR3 DNA reads TGTGCCAGCAGTTTATCAGGGGGCTTGACTGAAGCTTTCTTT. Encoded protein: CASSLSGGLTEAFF.